These 24 T cell receptor beta chains were sequenced from one sample in a study of T cell changes during pregnancy in multiple sclerosis. The protocol was immunoSEQ multiplex PCR, while the TCRdb copy is restricted to in-frame clones and leaves out a portion. The data contain about 49,000 clones, around 92% of them singletons. Specimen: peripheral blood, collected after pregnancy. The receptors derive from a female donor with multiple sclerosis, enrolled in a pregnancy study.

Here the CDR3 reads CSAFSRDRVYEQYF. The CDR3 bases are TGCAGCGCATTCTCACGGGACAGGGTGTACGAGCAGTACTTC. The chain uses TRBV29-1 and TRBJ2-7, with 9 bases matching TRBD1. Germline CDR1 reads SQVTM; CDR2 reads ANQGSEA. This CDR3 comprises 14 residues. J was trimmed by 4 bases and V by 7 bases; bases with no gene match: 11.

The sample holds one count of this clone. The V call is TRBV19, the J call TRBJ2-3; D perhaps matches TRBD1 (6 bases). Looked up from germline, CDR1 is LNHDA and CDR2 is SQIVND (reference sequence). The V and J ends lost 6 bases and 1 base respectively, with 17 bases between them. The CDR3 sequence is 16 residues long. This CDR3 is CASSTSTGLGTDTQYF. For the CDR3, the DNA is TGTGCCAGTAGCACGTCAACAGGGTTAGGCACAGATACGCAGTATTTT.

The chain uses TRBV7-8 and TRBJ2-1; D is undetermined. Germline V gene data show CDR1 as SGHVS and CDR2 as FQNEAQ. The V and J ends lost 2 bases and 4 bases respectively, with 6 bases between them. The CDR3 runs to 13 residues. In DNA form, the CDR3 reads TGTGCCAGCAGCTTAATACGGTACAATGAGCAGTTCTTC. Amino acids: CASSLIRYNEQFF.

The chain links TRBV7-3 to TRBJ2-2, with TRBD1 matching over 7 bases. Germline V gives CDR1 SGHTA, CDR2 FQGTGA. The CDR3 covers 16 residues. The V segment lost 2 bases and the J segment 4 bases; nucleotides outside the gene matches: 7. CDR3 nucleotide sequence: TGTGCCAGCAGCTTATTTCAAGGGGGCGTCACCGGGGAGCTGTTTTTT. It codes for CASSLFQGGVTGELFF.

This clone was recorded only once. The genes are TRBV19 and TRBJ2-5; the match to TRBD2 covers 8 bases. The germline CDR1 and CDR2 sequences are LNHDA and SQIVND (reference sequence). The ends lost 3 bases at V and 3 bases at J; junction bases unmatched: 3. This CDR3 has 14 residues. The CDR3 DNA sequence: TGTGCCAGTAGTATCGGGACTAGTAAAGAGACCCAGTACTTC. It codes for CASSIGTSKETQYF. Drawing the rest from reference TRBV19 and TRBJ2-5, the complete variable domain is DGGITQSPKYLFRKEGQNVTLSCEQNLNHDAMYWYRQDPGQGLRLIYYSQIVNDFQKGDIAEGYSVSREKKESFPLTVTSAQKNPTAFYLCASSIGTSKETQYFGPGTRLLVL.

The chain carries TRBV5-1 and TRBJ1-1; D is possibly TRBD1 (5 bases). Germline CDR1 reads SGHRS; CDR2 reads YFSETQ. The V end lost 3 bases, the J end lost 7 bases, and 22 bases lay between the germline ends. CDR3 length: 16 residues. This chain's CDR3 is CASSWGTGGVLGEAFF. DNA for the CDR3: TGCGCCAGCAGCTGGGGAACAGGCGGGGTATTGGGTGAAGCTTTCTTT.

The V and J genes are TRBV7-2 and TRBJ1-1; tentatively, D is TRBD1 (6 bases). The V and J ends lost 4 bases and 4 bases respectively, with 16 bases between them. Per germline, CDR1 SGHTA and CDR2 FQGNSA. There are 15 residues in the CDR3. CDR3: CASSSTRGQSTEAFF. CDR3 in DNA: TGTGCCAGCAGCTCAACCAGGGGCCAGAGCACTGAAGCTTTCTTT.

Regarding this clone: Other nucleotide sequences in the sample specify the same CDR3. The chain combines TRBV9 with TRBJ2-3; weak D call: TRBD2 (6 bases). V was trimmed by 0 bases and J by 4 bases, leaving 9 bases between them. The length of the CDR3 is 14 residues. The germline CDR1 and CDR2 sequences are SGDLS and YYNGEE. The CDR3 is CASSVGGVADTQYF. Written as DNA, the CDR3 is TGTGCCAGCAGCGTAGGGGGGGTGGCAGATACGCAGTATTTT. Drawing the rest from reference TRBV9 and TRBJ2-3, the complete variable domain is DSGVTQTPKHLITATGQRVTLRCSPRSGDLSVYWYQQSLDQGLQFLIQYYNGEERAKGNILERFSAQQFPDLHSELNLSSLELGDSALYFCASSVGGVADTQYFGPGTRLTVL.

The V call is TRBV5-1, the J call TRBJ1-1; D is undetermined. The germline gives CDR1 SGHRS, CDR2 YFSETQ. Trimming removed 2 bases from V and 4 bases from J, with 12 bases in between. The CDR3 contains 14 residues. The CDR3 region has the DNA TGCGCCAGCAGCTTCCGGGAATTCGGCACTGAAGCTTTCTTT. It is translated as CASSFREFGTEAFF.

The chain uses TRBV28 and TRBJ1-2, with D unclear. V lost 1 base and J 8 bases, leaving 14 bases between the germline ends. Germline V gives CDR1 MDHEN, CDR2 SYDVKM. This CDR3 region has 14 residues. The CDR3 nucleotides read TGTGCCAGCAGTTTATACCTCCCGGCAGGCGGCTACACCTTC. Translation gives CASSLYLPAGGYTF.

This chain connects TRBV6-1 to TRBJ2-7; D is ambiguous. CDR1 is MNHNS and CDR2 is SASEGT in the germline V gene. The CDR3 consists of 10 residues. Trimming left V 7 bases short and J 6 bases short, with 7 bases between. CDR3 bases: TGTGCCAGCAATTATGTCGAGCAGTACTTC. Translating it yields CASNYVEQYF.

The chain recombines TRBV19 with TRBJ1-1; D is ambiguous. This CDR3 region has 14 residues. Germline V gene sequence: CDR1 LNHDA, CDR2 SQIVND (reference sequence). Trimming stripped 2 bases from V and 1 base from J, with 8 bases between. The CDR3 bases are TGTGCCAGTAGTATAAGTGGAGGGAACACTGAAGCTTTCTTT. Protein sequence: CASSISGGNTEAFF.

The chain recombines TRBV5-5 with TRBJ1-4; TRBD1 aligns across 8 bases. With 5 bases clipped from V and 6 bases from J, the junction kept 6 bases outside the gene matches. The CDR3 spans 14 residues. The germline V gene has CDR1 SGHKS and CDR2 YYEKEE (reference sequence). CDR3 protein: CASRLQGGDEKLFF. In DNA form, the CDR3 reads TGTGCCAGCAGACTACAGGGGGGTGATGAAAAACTGTTTTTT.

This chain connects TRBV28 to TRBJ1-3; D gene ambiguous. The V gene lost 5 bases and the J gene lost 3 bases, with 14 bases spanning the gap. Germline-derived CDR1 and CDR2 are MDHEN and SYDVKM. The CDR3 covers 15 residues. The CDR3 is CASSTGWQRGNTIYF. Written as DNA, the CDR3 is TGTGCCAGCAGTACCGGTTGGCAGCGTGGAAACACCATATATTTT.

The V call is TRBV29-1, the J call TRBJ1-2; D ambiguous. The CDR3 has 17 amino acids. The germline V and J ends were trimmed by 4 bases and 4 bases, with 25 bases remaining between them. Per the germline V gene, CDR1 is SQVTM and CDR2 is ANQGSEA. The CDR3 region is CSVGLQEATSAGYGYTF. Written as DNA, the CDR3 is TGCAGCGTTGGACTTCAGGAGGCGACCAGCGCTGGCTATGGCTACACCTTC.

This chain links TRBV25-1 with TRBJ2-7; TRBD1 is a possible D gene (7 bases). The CDR3 covers 16 residues. The germline gives CDR1 MGHDK, CDR2 SYGVNS. The germline V and J ends were trimmed by 1 base and 0 bases, with 13 bases remaining between them. For the CDR3, the DNA is TGTGCCAGCAGTGAATTAGGGGGGACAGCCTCCTACGAGCAGTACTTC. Protein: CASSELGGTASYEQYF.

This chain connects TRBV11-1 to TRBJ2-5; the D gene is possibly TRBD2 (5 bases). This CDR3 comprises 15 residues. Germline V lookup: CDR1 SGHAT, CDR2 FQDESV (reference sequence). V was shortened by 1 base and J by 4 bases, with 13 bases between the two germline ends. The CDR3 sequence: CASSLGSLALETQYF. The CDR3 DNA reads TGTGCCAGCAGCTTAGGGTCTCTAGCATTAGAGACCCAGTACTTC.

This chain joins TRBV7-8 and TRBJ2-3; 12 bases are shared with TRBD2. With V trimmed by 4 bases and J by 6 bases, 11 bases remained unmatched. The CDR3 contains 17 residues. Germline V gene lookup returns CDR1 SGHVS and CDR2 FQNEAQ. CDR3 amino acids: CASSSSALAGGRDTQYF. The CDR3 DNA is TGTGCCAGCAGCTCCAGCGCGCTAGCGGGGGGGAGGGATACGCAGTATTTT.

V is TRBV5-1 and J is TRBJ1-1; TRBD1 matches at 8 bases. Germline V CDR1 and CDR2: SGHRS, YFSETQ. V dropped 0 bases and J dropped 4; count of bases not matched to a gene: 5. This CDR3 has 15 residues. CDR3: CASSLGTGKSTEAFF. CDR3 DNA: TGCGCCAGCAGCTTGGGGACAGGGAAGAGCACTGAAGCTTTCTTT.

The chain is built from TRBV2 and TRBJ1-4; 7 bases line up with TRBD1. The CDR3 is 14 amino acids. J was trimmed by 5 bases and V by 6 bases; bases with no gene match: 6. The germline V gene has CDR1 SNHLY and CDR2 FYNNEI. CDR3 nucleotides: TGTGCCAGCAGATTTGGACAGGCGAATGAAAAACTGTTTTTT. Protein: CASRFGQANEKLFF.

This sequence joins TRBV29-1 and TRBJ2-7; 7 nucleotides align to TRBD2. Germline CDR1 is SQVTM and CDR2 is ANQGSEA. V lost 5 bases and J lost 1; bases outside the gene matches: 2. The CDR3 is 12 amino acids. The CDR3 DNA is TGCAGCGTTTGGGAGGGATCCTACGAGCAGTACTTC. Translated: CSVWEGSYEQYF.

This chain links TRBV4-2 with TRBJ1-4; D unclear. The V end was cut by 0 bases, the J end by 7 bases, with 12 bases between. In germline, CDR1 is LGHNA, CDR2 YNFKEQ. The CDR3 totals 15 residues. Written as DNA, the CDR3 is TGTGCCAGCAGCCAAGAGGAGATGGCTAGTGAAAAACTGTTTTTT. Protein product: CASSQEEMASEKLFF.

The chain combines TRBV5-1 with TRBJ1-1; TRBD1 matches at 7 bases. The V gene end was trimmed by 2 bases and the J gene end by 0 bases; junction bases not matched to a gene: 13. In germline, CDR1 is SGHRS, CDR2 YFSETQ. The CDR3 is 18 residues long. CDR3 loop: CASSLRGPGMGMNTEAFF. The CDR3, as DNA: TGCGCCAGCAGCTTAAGGGGGCCAGGGATGGGGATGAACACTGAAGCTTTCTTT.

The gene calls are TRBV18 and TRBJ1-3; tentative D call: TRBD1 (6 bases). Germline loops: CDR1 KGHSH, CDR2 LQKENI. V was clipped by 2 bases and J by 4 bases, with 9 bases between them. CDR3 length equals 14 residues. The CDR3 region is CASSPGGSGNTIYF. CDR3 coding DNA: TGTGCCAGCTCACCAGGGGGCTCCGGAAACACCATATATTTT.